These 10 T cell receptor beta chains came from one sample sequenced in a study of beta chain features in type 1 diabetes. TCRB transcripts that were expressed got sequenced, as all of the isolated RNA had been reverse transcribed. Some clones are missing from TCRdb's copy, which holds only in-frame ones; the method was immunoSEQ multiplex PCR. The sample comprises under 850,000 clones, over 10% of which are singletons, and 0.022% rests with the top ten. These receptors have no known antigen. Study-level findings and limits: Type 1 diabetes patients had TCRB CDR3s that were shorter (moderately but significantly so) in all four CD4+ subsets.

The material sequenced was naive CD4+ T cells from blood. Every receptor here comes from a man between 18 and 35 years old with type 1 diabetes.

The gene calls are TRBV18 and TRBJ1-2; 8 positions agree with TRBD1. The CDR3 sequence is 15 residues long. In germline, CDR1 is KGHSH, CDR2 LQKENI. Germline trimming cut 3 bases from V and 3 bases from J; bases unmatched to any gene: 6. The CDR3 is CASSPGTGPHYGYTF. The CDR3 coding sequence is TGTGCCAGCTCACCCGGGACAGGTCCCCACTATGGCTACACCTTC.

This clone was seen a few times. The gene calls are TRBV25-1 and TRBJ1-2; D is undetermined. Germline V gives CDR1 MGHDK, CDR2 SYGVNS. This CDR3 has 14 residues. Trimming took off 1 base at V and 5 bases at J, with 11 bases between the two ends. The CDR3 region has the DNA TGTGCCAGCAGTGAATGGGAGCAAACTTATGGCTACACCTTC. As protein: CASSEWEQTYGYTF.

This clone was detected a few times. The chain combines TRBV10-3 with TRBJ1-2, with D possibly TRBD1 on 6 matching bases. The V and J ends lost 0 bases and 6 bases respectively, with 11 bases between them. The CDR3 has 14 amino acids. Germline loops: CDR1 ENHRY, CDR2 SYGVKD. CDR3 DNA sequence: TGTGCCATCAGTGAGTCATGGGGGGCAGATGGCTACACCTTC. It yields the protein CAISESWGADGYTF.

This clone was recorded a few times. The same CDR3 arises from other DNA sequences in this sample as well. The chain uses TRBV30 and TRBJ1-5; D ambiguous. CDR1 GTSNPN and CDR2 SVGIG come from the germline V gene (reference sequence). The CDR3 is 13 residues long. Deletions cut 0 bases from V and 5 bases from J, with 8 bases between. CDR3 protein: CAWSVSRDQPQHF. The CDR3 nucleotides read TGTGCCTGGAGTGTTTCCAGAGATCAGCCCCAGCATTTT.

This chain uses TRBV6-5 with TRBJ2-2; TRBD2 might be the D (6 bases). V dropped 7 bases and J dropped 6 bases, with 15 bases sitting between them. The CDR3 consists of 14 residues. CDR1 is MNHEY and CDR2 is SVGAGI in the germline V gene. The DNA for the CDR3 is TGTGCCAGCATTCAGACTAGTCCTGCCGGGGAGCTGTTTTTT. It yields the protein CASIQTSPAGELFF.

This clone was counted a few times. The CDR3 loop reads CASSLTSGIDNEQFF. CDR3 DNA: TGTGCCAGCAGCCTAACTAGCGGAATCGACAATGAGCAGTTCTTC. The chain links TRBV25-1 to TRBJ2-1, with 8 bases fitting TRBD2. The CDR3 covers 15 residues. The germline V gene encodes CDR1 MGHDK and CDR2 SYGVNS. V lost 6 bases and J lost 5; bases outside the gene matches: 9. Full variable domain (outside the CDR3, taken from reference TRBV25-1 and TRBJ2-1): EADIYQTPRYLVIGTGKKITLECSQTMGHDKMYWYQQDPGMELHLIHYSYGVNSTEKGDLSSESTVSRIRTEHFPLTLESARPSHTSQYLCASSLTSGIDNEQFFGPGTRLTVL.

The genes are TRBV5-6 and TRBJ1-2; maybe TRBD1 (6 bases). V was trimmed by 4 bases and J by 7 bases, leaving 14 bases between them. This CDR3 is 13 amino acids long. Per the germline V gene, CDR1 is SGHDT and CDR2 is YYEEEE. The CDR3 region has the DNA TGTGCCAGCAGCAGAAAGGGGGTCGGTGGCTACACCTTC. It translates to CASSRKGVGGYTF.

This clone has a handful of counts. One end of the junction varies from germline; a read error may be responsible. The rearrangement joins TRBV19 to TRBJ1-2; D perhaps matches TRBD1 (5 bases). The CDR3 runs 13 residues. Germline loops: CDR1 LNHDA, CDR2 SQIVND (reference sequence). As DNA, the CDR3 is TGTGCCAGTAGTCTAGACAGTAACTATGGCTACACCTTC. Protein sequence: CASSLDSNYGYTF.

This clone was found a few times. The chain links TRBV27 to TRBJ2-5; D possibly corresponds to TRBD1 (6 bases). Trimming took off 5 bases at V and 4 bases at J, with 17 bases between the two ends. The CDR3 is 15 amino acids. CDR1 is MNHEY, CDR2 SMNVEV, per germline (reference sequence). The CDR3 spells CASSPSTGLGETQYF. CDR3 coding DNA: TGTGCCAGCAGTCCTTCGACAGGCCTAGGAGAGACCCAGTACTTC.

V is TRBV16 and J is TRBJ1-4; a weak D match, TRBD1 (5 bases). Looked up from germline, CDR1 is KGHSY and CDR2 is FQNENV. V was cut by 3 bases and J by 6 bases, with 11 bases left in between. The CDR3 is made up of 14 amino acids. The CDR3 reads CASSHRVKDEKLFF. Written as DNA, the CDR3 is TGTGCCAGCAGCCACAGGGTAAAGGATGAAAAACTGTTTTTT.